This TCR beta chain was retrieved from a study of blood T cell repertoires in COVID-19. Germline V CDR1 and CDR2: KGHSH, LQKENI. With V trimmed by 3 bases and J by 4 bases, 9 bases remained unmatched. The CDR3 covers 16 residues. Authors' data handling: Cell counts per sample came from amplifying reference gene primers. Assay used: immunoSEQ multiplex PCR; TCRdb lists only in-frame clones, some missing. V and J calls and clone size follow that table, whereas D and trimming were derived from the DNA. The table lists over 130,000 clones, approximately 84% of them singletons, with roughly 1.7% in the top ten. Recruitment covered 20 to 25 US areas and drew participants whose ages spanned about 18 to 95 years. Contact with a PCR-confirmed or clinician-diagnosed COVID-19 case occurred within 2 weeks of entry.

This TCR came from a woman in her late teens or twenties who had been exposed to COVID-19. The V and J genes are TRBV18 and TRBJ1-5, with 7 bases identical to TRBD1. Sequences were obtained from PBMCs or T cells enriched from blood (not recorded which). CDR3 residues: CASSPPSTGSNQPQHF. The CDR3 nucleotides are TGTGCCAGCTCACCTCCCTCGACAGGGAGTAATCAGCCCCAGCATTTT.